One and the same sample provided the 5 T cell receptor beta chains below, sequenced in a study of cytomegalovirus exposure and HLA in healthy donors. PCR used 60 Vbeta primers and 13 Jbeta primers. The assay was immunoSEQ multiplex PCR, and TCRdb's table has in-frame clones only and misses some. The data show about 260,000 clones, 84% seen once. Sample: PBMCs. The receptor source for this set is a woman aged 40 to 50 in good health and CMV-seropositive.

This chain links TRBV10-2 with TRBJ2-7; 7 bases map to TRBD2. Germline assignment: CDR1 WSHSY and CDR2 SAAADI. V was clipped by 7 bases and J by 2 bases; unmatched bases: 11. The length of the CDR3 is 15 residues. CDR3 coding DNA: TGCGCCAGCAAGCCCCGCCTGGGGGGGGCCTACGAGCAGTACTTC. This sequence encodes CASKPRLGGAYEQYF.

The V call is TRBV5-6, the J call TRBJ2-7; weak D call: TRBD1 (6 bases). V lost 4 bases and J 1 base, leaving 9 bases between the germline ends. This CDR3 has 13 amino acids. Germline assignment: CDR1 SGHDT and CDR2 YYEEEE. The CDR3 region has the DNA TGTGCCAGCAGCCAGGGACAATCCTACGAGCAGTACTTC. Amino acid sequence: CASSQGQSYEQYF.

This clone was found once. This sequence joins TRBV6-5 and TRBJ1-2; tentative D call: TRBD1 (6 bases). CDR3 length: 16 amino acids. V shed 0 bases and J shed 6 bases, with 17 bases lying between them. In germline, CDR1 is MNHEY, CDR2 SVGAGI. The CDR3: CASSYSIPRAGDGYTF. The CDR3 DNA reads TGTGCCAGCAGTTACTCGATCCCGCGTGCAGGGGATGGCTACACCTTC.

This clone was seen a single time. This chain joins TRBV27 and TRBJ1-5, with D uncertain. Trimming left V 3 bases short and J 3 bases short, with 18 bases between. Looked up from germline, CDR1 is MNHEY and CDR2 is SMNVEV (reference sequence). This CDR3 region has 17 residues. In nucleotides, the CDR3 is TGTGCCAGCAGTTTCCGCGGGTCTCCCATTTCCAATCAGCCCCAGCATTTT. It is translated as CASSFRGSPISNQPQHF.

This clone was recorded only once. This sequence joins TRBV6-5 and TRBJ2-7, with D possibly matching TRBD2 (5 bases). V was clipped by 2 bases and J by 6 bases, with 20 bases between them. There are 16 residues in the CDR3. CDR1 is MNHEY, CDR2 SVGAGI, per germline. The CDR3 protein is CASSYAGQPSVSEQYF. CDR3 DNA: TGTGCCAGCAGTTACGCGGGCCAGCCATCCGTAAGCGAGCAGTACTTC.